Presented here are 26 T cell receptor beta chains from one specimen sequenced in a study of blood T cell repertoires in COVID-19. The method was immunoSEQ multiplex PCR; TCRdb's version includes in-frame clones alone and lacks a portion of them. This sample has 350,000 to 400,000 clones, with approximately 89% found just once. Sequences were obtained from PBMCs or T cells enriched from blood (not recorded which). These receptors were obtained from a woman aged 40 to 50 who had been exposed to COVID-19.

The chain links TRBV18 to TRBJ1-1; 9 bases match TRBD1. Trimming took 3 bases from V and 5 from J; bases not matched to a gene: 7. The CDR3 loop spans 15 amino acids. Per the germline V gene, CDR1 is KGHSH and CDR2 is LQKENI. DNA for the CDR3: TGTGCCAGCTCACCGGGGACAGGGAGGTTGACTGAAGCTTTCTTT. Residues: CASSPGTGRLTEAFF.

The chain has TRBV3-1 (or the pseudogene TRBV3-2) and TRBJ1-4; D ambiguous. Trimming shortened V by 1 base and J by 2 bases, and 8 bases separated the two germline ends. CDR3 length: 15 residues. The germline gives CDR1 LGHDT, CDR2 YNNKEL (reference sequence). The CDR3 loop is CASSQGTATNEKLFF. In nucleotides, the CDR3 is TGTGCCAGCAGCCAAGGCACAGCTACTAATGAAAAACTGTTTTTT.

The gene calls are TRBV3-1 (or the pseudogene TRBV3-2) and TRBJ2-5, with 9 bases identical to TRBD1. V trimming: 6 bases; J trimming: 5 bases; junction bases outside the gene matches: 7. The CDR3 runs to 14 residues. In germline, CDR1 is LGHDT, CDR2 YNNKEL (reference sequence). The chain's CDR3 is CASSPGQGWETQYF. The CDR3 DNA follows: TGTGCCAGCAGTCCGGGACAGGGTTGGGAGACCCAGTACTTC.

The rearrangement joins TRBV29-1 to TRBJ2-7, with TRBD1 matching 8 bases. The CDR3 runs to 16 residues. Trimming took 2 bases from V and 2 from J; bases not matched to a gene: 11. CDR1 SQVTM and CDR2 ANQGSEA come from the germline V gene. CDR3 sequence: CSVENRQGAHPYEQYF. The CDR3, as DNA: TGCAGCGTTGAAAATCGGCAGGGGGCCCATCCCTACGAGCAGTACTTC.

V and J are TRBV2 and TRBJ2-7, with D tentatively TRBD2 (5 bases). Per the germline V gene, CDR1 is SNHLY and CDR2 is FYNNEI. The CDR3 length is 13 residues. The V end lost 3 bases, the J end lost 4 bases, and 10 bases lay between the germline ends. The DNA for the CDR3 is TGTGCCAGCAGTGAGGGAGTGGTTTACGAGCAGTACTTC. Protein product: CASSEGVVYEQYF.

V gene TRBV6-2 or TRBV6-3 combines with J gene TRBJ2-3, with D unclear. From germline, CDR1 is MNHEY and CDR2 SVGEGT. V was trimmed by 2 bases and J by 0 bases, leaving 9 bases between them. The CDR3 length is 15 residues. The CDR3 nucleotides are TGTGCCAGCAGTTACAGGAGTCCTAGCACAGATACGCAGTATTTT. This gives the protein CASSYRSPSTDTQYF.

This chain links TRBV18 with TRBJ2-7, with 7 bases that match TRBD1. CDR3 length: 15 amino acids. J lost 0 bases, V lost 1 base, and 3 bases had no gene match. Germline CDR1 and CDR2: KGHSH and LQKENI. The CDR3 reads CASSPRSGGSYEQYF. CDR3 coding DNA: TGTGCCAGCTCACCACGGTCAGGGGGCTCCTACGAGCAGTACTTC. The entire variable domain, with the rest obtained from reference TRBV18 and TRBJ2-7, is as follows: NAGVMQNPRHLVRRRGQEARLRCSPMKGHSHVYWYRQLPEEGLKFMVYLQKENIIDESGMPKERFSAEFPKEGPSILRIQQVVRGDSAAYFCASSPRSGGSYEQYFGPGTRLTVT.

V gene TRBV24-1 combines with J gene TRBJ2-2, with D possibly matching TRBD1 (7 bases). V lost 2 bases, J lost 6 bases, and 15 bases lay in between. The CDR3 loop spans 16 amino acids. The germline CDR1 and CDR2 sequences are KGHDR and SFDVKD. CDR3 in amino acids: CATSDSGGIRPGELFF. In DNA form, the CDR3 reads TGTGCCACCAGTGATTCAGGGGGGATCAGACCCGGGGAGCTGTTTTTT.

The rearrangement joins TRBV7-8 to TRBJ1-1; D perhaps matches TRBD1 (6 bases). Germline V gene data show CDR1 as SGHVS and CDR2 as FQNEAQ. Trimming pared 7 bases from V and 6 bases from J, leaving 21 bases between. The CDR3 spans 15 residues. CDR3: CASNPDLTGGPEAFF. As DNA, the CDR3 is TGTGCCAGCAACCCTGATTTGACAGGCGGGCCTGAAGCTTTCTTT.

This chain joins TRBV5-1 and TRBJ1-4; D is possibly TRBD1 (6 bases). Trimming left V 5 bases short and J 7 bases short, with 12 bases between. Germline CDR1 and CDR2: SGHRS and YFSETQ. CDR3 size: 13 residues. The CDR3 protein is CASSQGSGEKLFF. CDR3 DNA: TGCGCCAGCAGTCAGGGGTCTGGTGAAAAACTGTTTTTT. The variable domain in full, completed from reference TRBV5-1 and TRBJ1-4, reads KAGVTQTPRYLIKTRGQQVTLSCSPISGHRSVSWYQQTPGQGLQFLFEYFSETQRNKGNFPGRFSGRQFSNSRSEMNVSTLELGDSALYLCASSQGSGEKLFFGSGTQLSVL.

V and J are TRBV19 and TRBJ1-1, with 9 bases identical to TRBD1. The CDR3 contains 14 residues. The germline CDR1 and CDR2 sequences are LNHDA and SQIVND (reference sequence). V shed 4 bases and J 5 bases; nucleotides not matched to a gene: 5. The CDR3 is CASSNRDRDTEAFF. The CDR3 DNA reads TGTGCCAGTAGTAACCGGGACAGGGATACTGAAGCTTTCTTT.

This clone was seen once. The CDR3 sequence is CATSREGGTEAFF. The CDR3 bases are TGTGCCACCAGCAGAGAAGGAGGAACTGAAGCTTTCTTT. This sequence joins TRBV15 and TRBJ1-1; D not certain. The CDR3 contains 13 residues. Germline V gene data show CDR1 as LNHNV and CDR2 as YYDKDF (reference sequence). The ends were cut back, 0 bases at V and 5 bases at J, with 7 bases in the middle.

The V gene is TRBV7-2, the J gene TRBJ2-1, with D perhaps matching TRBD1 (5 bases). This CDR3 contains 15 residues. Germline V gene data show CDR1 as SGHTA and CDR2 as FQGNSA. V shed 5 bases and J shed 4 bases, with 15 bases lying between them. The CDR3 reads CASSPTFDSYNEQFF. As DNA, the CDR3 is TGTGCCAGCAGCCCTACTTTCGACAGTTACAATGAGCAGTTCTTC. The whole variable domain, remainder taken from reference TRBV7-2 and TRBJ2-1, is GAGVSQSPSNKVTEKGKDVELRCDPISGHTALYWYRQSLGQGLEFLIYFQGNSAPDKSGLPSDRFSAERTGGSVSTLTIQRTQQEDSAVYLCASSPTFDSYNEQFFGPGTRLTVL.

The J gene is TRBJ2-3, the V gene TRBV20-1; D possibly corresponds to TRBD2 (6 bases). The CDR3 runs to 14 residues. The germline V and J ends were trimmed by 3 bases and 4 bases, with 14 bases remaining between them. Looked up from germline, CDR1 is DFQATT and CDR2 is SNEGSKA (reference sequence). The CDR3 DNA reads TGCAGTGCTAGTCGGGACTCCCGTTCAGATACGCAGTATTTT. Translated: CSASRDSRSDTQYF.

The gene calls are TRBV18 and TRBJ1-2; tentative D call: TRBD1 (6 bases). Germline lookup yields CDR1 KGHSH and CDR2 LQKENI. The CDR3 runs 16 residues. The V end lost 4 bases, the J end lost 3 bases, and 18 bases lay between the germline ends. CDR3 coding DNA: TGTGCCAGCTCACGCCTACAGGGCTTGGGGGACTATGGCTACACCTTC. It specifies CASSRLQGLGDYGYTF. Using reference TRBV18 and TRBJ1-2 for the parts outside the CDR3, the full variable domain is NAGVMQNPRHLVRRRGQEARLRCSPMKGHSHVYWYRQLPEEGLKFMVYLQKENIIDESGMPKERFSAEFPKEGPSILRIQQVVRGDSAAYFCASSRLQGLGDYGYTFGSGTRLTVV.

The chain is built from TRBV6-5 and TRBJ1-5, with D maybe TRBD1 (5 bases). Per germline, CDR1 MNHEY and CDR2 SVGAGI. V lost 8 bases and J 1 base, leaving 12 bases between the germline ends. The CDR3 runs 14 residues. In DNA form, the CDR3 reads TGTGCCAGCGCCTATGGGGGGAGCAATCAGCCCCAGCATTTT. Translation: CASAYGGSNQPQHF.

This clone has more than one count but fewer than ten. The V gene is TRBV9, the J gene TRBJ1-2; D unresolved. This CDR3 is 15 amino acids long. V was trimmed by 0 bases and J by 3 bases, leaving 12 bases between them. Per germline, CDR1 SGDLS and CDR2 YYNGEE. CDR3 coding DNA: TGTGCCAGCAGCGTAGGAAGTTGGGAGGACTATGGCTACACCTTC. Amino acid sequence: CASSVGSWEDYGYTF.

This clone was recorded once. This chain uses TRBV30 with TRBJ2-1, with 12 nucleotides matching TRBD2. V lost 3 bases, J lost 3 bases, and 9 bases stayed unmatched. The CDR3 contains 17 residues. Germline V gene data show CDR1 as GTSNPN and CDR2 as SVGIG (reference sequence). Here the CDR3 DNA reads TGTGCCTGGAGCCTAGCGGGAGGGCCTGTTATCTACAATGAGCAGTTCTTC. This translates into CAWSLAGGPVIYNEQFF.

This clone was observed a handful of times. The CDR3 bases are TGTGCCACCAGCAGAGAAGGCACAGGGGAGGCATCACCCCTCCACTTT. It translates to CATSREGTGEASPLHF. The V and J genes are TRBV15 and TRBJ1-6; 7 bases map to TRBD1. Unmatched junction bases numbered 9, after V lost 0 bases and J lost 10 bases. Germline-derived CDR1 and CDR2 are LNHNV and YYDKDF (reference sequence). This CDR3 has 16 residues.

The CDR3 reads CASSSDRGETQYF. The CDR3 DNA is TGTGCCAGCAGCTCAGACAGGGGAGAGACCCAGTACTTC. This rearrangement joins TRBV12-1 to TRBJ2-5; the table's D gene call, TRBD1, was not cross checked with the DNA. TRBV12-1 is a documented pseudogene. This CDR3 is 13 amino acids long.

The rearrangement uses TRBV29-1 and TRBJ2-1; 14 bases agree with TRBD2. The CDR3 loop spans 15 amino acids. Looked up from germline, CDR1 is SQVTM and CDR2 is ANQGSEA. The J segment lost 7 bases and the V segment lost 1 base, leaving 3 bases of the junction unmatched. CDR3 sequence reads: CSVEGTSGRWNEQFF. The DNA of the CDR3 is TGCAGCGTTGAAGGGACTAGCGGGAGGTGGAATGAGCAGTTCTTC.

Turning to this clone: This same CDR3 is encoded by further DNA sequences in the sample. Here the CDR3 DNA reads TGTGCCAGCTCCACGACAGGGGGCACTGAAGCTTTCTTT. Amino acid sequence: CASSTTGGTEAFF. The J gene is TRBJ1-1, the V gene TRBV18; 9 bases fit TRBD1. The CDR3 totals 13 residues. Germline assignment: CDR1 KGHSH and CDR2 LQKENI. J gave up 4 bases and V 6 bases, and 3 bases lay outside the gene matches.

The chain uses TRBV9 and TRBJ1-1; tentatively, D is TRBD1 (6 bases). This CDR3 contains 13 residues. Between the trimmed V and J ends, which lost 0 bases and 6 bases, there was a span of 9 bases. CDR1 and CDR2 (germline): SGDLS, YYNGEE. CDR3 amino acids: CASSVAPGAEAFF. CDR3 nucleotide sequence: TGTGCCAGCAGCGTAGCTCCAGGGGCTGAAGCTTTCTTT.

In this sample, this clone turned up once. The rearrangement links TRBV7-2 to TRBJ2-7; 7 nucleotides align to TRBD2. With V trimmed by 5 bases and J by 4 bases, 14 bases remained unmatched. The CDR3 spans 16 residues. From germline, CDR1 is SGHTA and CDR2 FQGNSA. This chain's CDR3 is CASSPAALAVEYEQYF. As DNA, the CDR3 is TGTGCCAGCAGCCCAGCAGCCCTAGCGGTCGAGTACGAGCAGTACTTC.

The V call is TRBV7-8, the J call TRBJ2-7; D may be TRBD1 (6 bases). Trimming took off 8 bases at V and 5 bases at J, with 22 bases between the two ends. Germline lookup yields CDR1 SGHVS and CDR2 FQNEAQ. The CDR3 spans 15 residues. CDR3 nucleotide sequence: TGTGCCAGCCCACCCCTCCAGGGGCGCGTACACGAGCAGTACTTC. Translating it yields CASPPLQGRVHEQYF.

In DNA form, the CDR3 reads TGCGCCAGCAGTTTCGGGACTAGCGGGGGGAAGTACAACACAGATACGCAGTATTTT. It is translated as CASSFGTSGGKYNTDTQYF. J is TRBJ2-3 and V is TRBV5-1, with 15 bases fitting TRBD2. V shed 5 bases and J 2 bases; nucleotides not matched to a gene: 12. CDR3 size: 19 residues. Germline assignment: CDR1 SGHRS and CDR2 YFSETQ.